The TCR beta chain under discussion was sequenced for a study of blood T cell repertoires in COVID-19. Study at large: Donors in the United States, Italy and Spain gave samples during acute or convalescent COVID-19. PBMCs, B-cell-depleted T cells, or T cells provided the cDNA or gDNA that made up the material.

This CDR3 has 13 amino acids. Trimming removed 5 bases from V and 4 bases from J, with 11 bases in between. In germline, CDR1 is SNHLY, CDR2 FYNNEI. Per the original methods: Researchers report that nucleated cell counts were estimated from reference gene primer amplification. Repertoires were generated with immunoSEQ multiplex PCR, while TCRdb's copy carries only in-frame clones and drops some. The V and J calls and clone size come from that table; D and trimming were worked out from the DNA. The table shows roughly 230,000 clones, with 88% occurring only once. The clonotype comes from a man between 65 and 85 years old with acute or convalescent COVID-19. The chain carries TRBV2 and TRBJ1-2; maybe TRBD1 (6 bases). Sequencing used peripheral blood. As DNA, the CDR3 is TGTGCCAGCAGTATGGACAGACTCTATGGCTACACCTTC. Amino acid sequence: CASSMDRLYGYTF.